This entry lists 14 T cell receptor beta chains sequenced from one sample in a study of blood T cell repertoires in COVID-19. The assay was immunoSEQ multiplex PCR, and TCRdb's table has in-frame clones only and misses some. The repertoire includes 200,000 to 300,000 clones, roughly 85% of them detected once, and 4% to 6% sits in the top ten. Sequenced: peripheral blood. The receptor set was obtained from a man in his forties or fifties with COVID-19, enrolled during active disease.

The V call is TRBV5-1, the J call TRBJ1-4; D possibly corresponds to TRBD1 (5 bases). The CDR3 loop spans 15 amino acids. Germline CDR1 reads SGHRS; CDR2 reads YFSETQ. The ends were cut back, 4 bases at V and 0 bases at J, with 10 bases in the middle. This CDR3 is CASSPGHATNEKLFF. The CDR3 bases are TGCGCCAGCAGCCCCGGACACGCAACTAATGAAAAACTGTTTTTT.

This clone was observed a few times. This rearrangement joins TRBV20-1 to TRBJ2-3, with 10 bases lining up with TRBD2. The germline gives CDR1 DFQATT, CDR2 SNEGSKA (reference sequence). V was clipped by 3 bases and J by 1 base; unmatched bases: 4. The CDR3 has 15 amino acids. In DNA form, the CDR3 reads TGCAGTGCTAGTCCCGGGACTAGCGGCACAGATACGCAGTATTTT. Protein: CSASPGTSGTDTQYF.

This chain joins TRBV7-3 and TRBJ2-3; D not certain. The CDR3 consists of 15 residues. Germline V lookup: CDR1 SGHTA, CDR2 FQGTGA. Deletions cut 5 bases from V and 0 bases from J, with 12 bases between. Written as DNA, the CDR3 is TGTGCCAGCAGCCCCCGAGGCGACAGCACAGATACGCAGTATTTT. Amino acid sequence: CASSPRGDSTDTQYF.

The CDR3 sequence is CASRQSGEEQYF. As DNA, the CDR3 is TGTGCCAGCAGGCAATCAGGGGAAGAGCAGTACTTC. The chain uses TRBV2 and TRBJ2-7, with D possibly being TRBD1 (6 bases). The V gene lost 6 bases and the J gene lost 7 bases, with 13 bases spanning the gap. Germline values: CDR1 SNHLY, CDR2 FYNNEI. The CDR3 runs 12 residues.

The chain joins TRBV6-5 to TRBJ2-2, with 11 bases that match TRBD2. After removal of 11 bases from V and 2 bases from J, the junction contained 4 bases not matched to a gene. The V gene's germline CDR1 is MNHEY and CDR2 SVGAGI. This CDR3 contains 14 residues. The CDR3 DNA reads TGTGCCTGTAGCGGGGGGGTAAACACCGGGGAGCTGTTTTTT. This encodes CACSGGVNTGELFF.

The chain recombines TRBV9 with TRBJ1-4; D remains unclear. Germline V CDR1 and CDR2: SGDLS, YYNGEE. The CDR3 sequence is 15 residues long. The germline V and J ends were trimmed by 0 bases and 7 bases, with 13 bases remaining between them. CDR3 in amino acids: CASSVAGGPIEKLFF. In DNA, the CDR3 is TGTGCCAGCAGCGTAGCAGGCGGGCCGATTGAAAAACTGTTTTTT.

The V gene is TRBV7-9, the J gene TRBJ1-3; 8 bases match TRBD1. This CDR3 is built from 18 residues. The germline V gene encodes CDR1 SEHNR and CDR2 FQNEAQ (reference sequence). With V trimmed by 4 bases and J by 2 bases, 13 bases remained unmatched. The CDR3 is CASSSPGQDDETGNTIYF. In DNA, the CDR3 is TGTGCCAGCAGCTCTCCGGGACAGGACGACGAAACTGGAAACACCATATATTTT.

The V call is TRBV5-8, the J call TRBJ2-7; D may be TRBD2 (6 bases). This CDR3 is built from 14 residues. The germline V gene has CDR1 SGHTS and CDR2 YDEGEE. Between the trimmed V and J ends, which lost 3 bases and 5 bases, there was a span of 15 bases. The CDR3 sequence is CASSYSGEGDEQYF. CDR3 nucleotides: TGTGCCAGCAGCTATAGCGGAGAAGGGGACGAGCAGTACTTC.

V gene TRBV2 combines with J gene TRBJ1-5, with D unresolved. Per germline, CDR1 SNHLY and CDR2 FYNNEI. The CDR3 consists of 15 residues. Trimming stripped 4 bases from V and 0 bases from J, with 10 bases between. The CDR3 loop reads CASSVQVDSNQPQHF. The CDR3 bases are TGTGCCAGCAGTGTTCAGGTAGATAGCAATCAGCCCCAGCATTTT.

The chain employs TRBV15 and TRBJ2-3; 15 bases align to TRBD2. The V and J ends lost 5 bases and 3 bases, in that order; junction bases with no gene match: 9. The CDR3 contains 18 residues. Germline CDR1 reads LNHNV; CDR2 reads YYDKDF (reference sequence). The CDR3 loop reads CATSFRGTSGGRTDTQYF. DNA for the CDR3: TGTGCCACCAGCTTCCGGGGGACTAGCGGGGGGAGGACAGATACGCAGTATTTT. The complete variable domain, with remaining parts taken from reference TRBV15 and TRBJ2-3, reads DAMVIQNPRYQVTQFGKPVTLSCSQTLNHNVMYWYQQKSSQAPKLLFHYYDKDFNNEADTPDNFQSRRPNTSFCFLDIRSPGLGDTAMYLCATSFRGTSGGRTDTQYFGPGTRLTVL.

This chain joins TRBV15 and TRBJ2-1, with TRBD2 matching 12 bases. Trimming took 5 bases from V and 5 from J; bases not matched to a gene: 7. Germline CDR1 is LNHNV and CDR2 is YYDKDF (reference sequence). This CDR3 has 16 residues. CDR3 bases: TGTGCCACCAGCCGGTCTAGCGGGGGGGGACACAATGAGCAGTTCTTC. Translation: CATSRSSGGGHNEQFF. The full variable domain, in which reference TRBV15 and TRBJ2-1 provide the parts outside the CDR3, is DAMVIQNPRYQVTQFGKPVTLSCSQTLNHNVMYWYQQKSSQAPKLLFHYYDKDFNNEADTPDNFQSRRPNTSFCFLDIRSPGLGDTAMYLCATSRSSGGGHNEQFFGPGTRLTVL.

This chain connects TRBV6-5 to TRBJ1-5; no firm D call. The CDR3 loop spans 13 amino acids. V lost 6 bases and J 3 bases, leaving 9 bases between the germline ends. The germline gives CDR1 MNHEY, CDR2 SVGAGI. The CDR3 region has the DNA TGTGCCAGCAGCGTTGACTACAATCAGCCCCAGCATTTT. This codes for CASSVDYNQPQHF.

The chain links TRBV14 to TRBJ1-3; D ambiguous. Trimming pared 4 bases from V and 2 bases from J, leaving 18 bases between. CDR1 is SGHDN and CDR2 is FVKESK in the germline V gene. The CDR3 is 17 residues long. CDR3: CASSPLRGGYAGNTIYF. CDR3 sequence (DNA): TGTGCCAGCAGCCCTCTTCGGGGAGGATACGCTGGAAACACCATATATTTT.

The chain links TRBV6-6 to TRBJ1-1; D remains ambiguous. CDR1 is MNHNY, CDR2 SVGAGI, per germline (reference sequence). The CDR3 loop spans 13 amino acids. Trimming stripped 6 bases from V and 5 bases from J, with 13 bases between. The CDR3 DNA is TGTGCCAGCAGCGGCGCGGGTGGGACTGAAGCTTTCTTT. Its protein is CASSGAGGTEAFF.